The rows below give T cell receptor beta chains drawn from one sample of a study of CD8+ T cells in alopecia areata. Assay used: immunoSEQ multiplex PCR; TCRdb lists only in-frame clones, some missing. This table has under 95,000 clones, about three quarters appearing once. The specimen comprised CD8+ T cells sorted from blood, sampled at week 44, from a patient treated with tofacitinib. The origin of the receptors is a human donor with alopecia areata. Each CDR3 is given with its conserved first and last residue. The D gene is left open where the match is weak. Expanded clones are given a class, and other clones once, few, many or no size at all.

J,V,size,D,DNA,CDR3
TRBJ1-1,TRBV7-9,-,-,TGTGCCAGCAGGGGTCAGTCCCAGGGCACTGAAGCTTTCTTT,CASRGQSQGTEAFF
TRBJ2-7,TRBV30,few,-,TGTGCCTGGAGTGTGGGTCATACCGAGCAGTACTTC,CAWSVGHTEQYF
TRBJ1-5,TRBV7-9,once,TRBD1,TGTGCCAGCAGCCCGGGGACAGCTTATCAGCCCCAGCATTTT,CASSPGTAYQPQHF
TRBJ2-7,TRBV19,few,TRBD2,TGTGCCAGTAGCCCAACTAGCGGGGGGGCCTACGAGCAGTACTTC,CASSPTSGGAYEQYF
TRBJ2-1,TRBV5-1,-,-,TGCGCCAGCAGCGCCGGGGGAAACAATGAGCAGTTCTTC,CASSAGGNNEQFF
TRBJ2-1,TRBV4-3,-,-,TGCGCCAGCAGCCAAGATAGGGGCGGGGTATACAATGAGCAGTTCTTC,CASSQDRGGVYNEQFF
TRBJ2-7,TRBV7-9,few,-,TGTGCCAGCAGCCCTCCGCACAGGGTGCCCTACGAGCAGTACTTC,CASSPPHRVPYEQYF
TRBJ2-1,TRBV29-1,-,-,TGCAGCGTTGGGTCCGGGACGGACTCCTACAATGAGCAGTTCTTC,CSVGSGTDSYNEQFF
TRBJ2-5,TRBV7-2,-,TRBD2,TGTGCCAGCAGACATAGCGGGGGATTCCAAGAGACCCAGTACTTC,CASRHSGGFQETQYF
TRBJ2-1,TRBV4-2,-,-,TGTGCCAGCAGCCAGGGGGTGGCGGAGCAGTTCTTC,CASSQGVAEQFF
TRBJ1-5,TRBV6-1,-,-,TGTGCCAGCAGTGAAGCGGAGCCCCAGCATTTT,CASSEAEPQHF
TRBJ2-7,TRBV9,few,TRBD2,TGTGCCAGCAGCGTAGCGGGAGGGGCGGACTCCTACGAGCAGTACTTC,CASSVAGGADSYEQYF
TRBJ2-7,TRBV9,-,-,TGTGCCAGCAGCCTCAGGGTTAGCTCCTACGAGCAGTACTTC,CASSLRVSSYEQYF
TRBJ2-7,TRBV2,few,-,TGTGCCAGCAGCCCCCGGGGAGTAGCGGTAAACTCCTACGAGCAGTACTTC,CASSPRGVAVNSYEQYF
TRBJ1-5,TRBV2,few,-,TGTGCCAGCAGCTACGCGGGGGAGGGGGAACAGCCCCAGCATTTT,CASSYAGEGEQPQHF
TRBJ2-1,TRBV7-2,-,TRBD2,TGTGCCAGCAGCTCGCCAATTCAAGCGGGGGGAAACACCTACAATGAGCAGTTCTTC,CASSSPIQAGGNTYNEQFF
TRBJ2-5,TRBV5-6,few,-,TGTGCCAGCAGCTCCGGGGTTAAGACCCAGTACTTC,CASSSGVKTQYF
TRBJ2-1,TRBV7-6,-,-,TGTGCCAGCAGCTTAGTTTCGGGGCTGGATGAGCAGTTCTTC,CASSLVSGLDEQFF
TRBJ1-2,TRBV27,once,-,TGTGCCAGCAGTTTAGGACGTAAGGGAGGCTACACCTTC,CASSLGRKGGYTF
TRBJ2-1,TRBV29-1,-,-,TGCAGCGCGGGGCCTATGCATGAGCAGTTCTTC,CSAGPMHEQFF
TRBJ1-2,TRBV6-6,-,TRBD1,TGTGCCAGCAGTTCGATACCGACAGGGGATAACTATGGCTACACCTTC,CASSSIPTGDNYGYTF
TRBJ2-7,TRBV5-1,-,-,TGCGCCAGCAGCTTCGCCGGGACCTCATCGGGTGAGCAGTACTTC,CASSFAGTSSGEQYF
TRBJ1-1,TRBV15,few,TRBD1,TGTGCCACCAGCAGGGACAGGGGGAACACTGAAGCTTTCTTT,CATSRDRGNTEAFF
TRBJ1-1,TRBV5-1,-,-,TGCGCCAGCACCCACACCAGCAACACTGAAGCTTTCTTT,CASTHTSNTEAFF
TRBJ1-1,TRBV2,-,-,TGTGCCAGCAGCAGGGAGACCACTGAAGCTTTCTTT,CASSRETTEAFF
TRBJ1-6,TRBV14,-,-,TGTGCCAGCAGCCAAACAAGTTATAATTCACCCCTCCACTTT,CASSQTSYNSPLHF
TRBJ1-1,TRBV19,-,TRBD1,TGTGCCGCAGGACAGGGAAGTGGGAGCTGGGAAGCTTTCTTT,CAAGQGSGSWEAFF
TRBJ2-2,TRBV10-3,-,TRBD2,TGTGCCATCAGTGAATCCCTAGCGGGGGGAATTAACACCGGGGAGCTGTTTTTT,CAISESLAGGINTGELFF
TRBJ2-1,TRBV13,-,-,TGTGCCAGCAGCTTAGAAGGGGAGAATGAGCAGTTCTTC,CASSLEGENEQFF
TRBJ1-1,TRBV7-2,few,TRBD1,TGTGCCAGCAGCTTGGACAGGGGCGCTGAAGCTTTCTTT,CASSLDRGAEAFF
TRBJ1-2,TRBV6-5,-,-,TGTGCCAGCTTTCAGGGCATAAAGTACGGCTACACCTTC,CASFQGIKYGYTF
TRBJ1-1,TRBV5-1,-,-,TGCGCCAGCAGCTTGGCGAGAAGTTATGAAGCTTTCTTT,CASSLARSYEAFF
TRBJ2-1,TRBV27,-,-,TGTGCCAGCAGTAAGTTCCGGGACACGGCCCGCAATGAGCAGTTCTTC,CASSKFRDTARNEQFF
TRBJ2-1,TRBV27,-,-,TGTGCCAGCAGTCACCCGGCGGGGGAGCAGTTCTTC,CASSHPAGEQFF
TRBJ2-2,TRBV27,few,-,TGTGCCAGCAGTTATAGCGGGAACACCGGGGAGCTGTTTTTT,CASSYSGNTGELFF
TRBJ2-5,TRBV14,-,-,TGTGCCAGCAGCCAAGAAGCCTCCCGTCGACTTTGGGAGACCCAGTACTTC,CASSQEASRRLWETQYF
TRBJ1-1,TRBV25-1,-,-,TGTGCCAGCAGTGAATTAGGGATAACCTACACTAAAGCTTTCTTT,CASSELGITYTKAFF
TRBJ2-7,TRBV29-1,few,TRBD1,TGCAGCCTGGACAGGGTTTGGCATAACGAGCAGTACTTC,CSLDRVWHNEQYF
TRBJ1-6,TRBV25-1,few,-,TGTGCCAGCAGTGAAGGAAGGTCACCCCTCCACTTT,CASSEGRSPLHF
TRBJ1-2,TRBV4-3,-,TRBD1,TGCGCCAGCAGCCAAGATGGGACAGGGCGAATCTCTGGCTACACCTTC,CASSQDGTGRISGYTF
TRBJ2-7,TRBV4-3,-,-,TGCGCCAGCAGCCAAGATAAAGTCGGGGGCGAGCAGTACTTC,CASSQDKVGGEQYF
TRBJ2-7,TRBV10-3,-,TRBD2,TGTGCCGTCGGGACTAGCGGGGGTACAACCTCCTACGAGCAGTACTTC,CAVGTSGGTTSYEQYF
TRBJ2-3,TRBV29-1,-,-,TGCAGCGTTGACGGGCGGGGATCTAGCACAGATACGCAGTATTTT,CSVDGRGSSTDTQYF
TRBJ2-7,TRBV10-3,-,-,TGTGCCATCAGTGATACCGATGGGGAGTACGAGCAGTACTTC,CAISDTDGEYEQYF
TRBJ1-2,TRBV27,-,-,TGTGCCAGCAGTTTATCGCCAGGAAACAACTATGGCTACACCTTC,CASSLSPGNNYGYTF
TRBJ2-3,TRBV14,-,-,TGTGCCAGCAGCCACACCACAGATACGCAGTATTTT,CASSHTTDTQYF
TRBJ1-1,TRBV10-3,-,TRBD1,TGTGCCATCTCGCAGGGGGAGGCGGAAGCTTTCTTT,CAISQGEAEAFF